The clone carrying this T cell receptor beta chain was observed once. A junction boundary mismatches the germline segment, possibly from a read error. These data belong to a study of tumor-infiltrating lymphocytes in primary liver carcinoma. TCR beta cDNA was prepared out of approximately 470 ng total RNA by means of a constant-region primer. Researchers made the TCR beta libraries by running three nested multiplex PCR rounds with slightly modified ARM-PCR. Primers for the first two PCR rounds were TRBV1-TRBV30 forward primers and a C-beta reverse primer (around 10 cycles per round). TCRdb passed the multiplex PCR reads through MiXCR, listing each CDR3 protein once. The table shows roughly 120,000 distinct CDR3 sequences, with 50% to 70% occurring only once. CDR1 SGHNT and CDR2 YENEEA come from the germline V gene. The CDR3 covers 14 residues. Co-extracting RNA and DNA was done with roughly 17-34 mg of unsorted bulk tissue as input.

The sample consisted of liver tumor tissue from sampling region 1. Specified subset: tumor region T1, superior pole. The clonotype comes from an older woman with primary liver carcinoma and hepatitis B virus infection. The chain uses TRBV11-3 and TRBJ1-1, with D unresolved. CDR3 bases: TGTGCCAGCAGCTTAGATCCGACGGAGGCTGAAGCTGTCTTT. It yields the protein CASSLDPTEAEAVF.